This T cell receptor (beta chain) was captured by sequencing in a study of T cells in Graves' hyperthyroidism and ophthalmopathy. Study results and caveats: Ophthalmopathy got predicted by the model a median 6.5 months before its onset. In simple terms, a model built on 13 V-J features told ophthalmopathy apart from stable hyperthyroidism.

This clonotype was seen ten or more times. Its antigen remains unidentified. In germline, CDR1 is GTSNPN, CDR2 SVGIG (reference sequence). The CDR3 runs 13 residues. V was pared by 3 bases and J by 10 bases, with 6 bases of the junction left unmatched. Fresh 10 ml peripheral blood yielded PBMCs. TCR beta CDR3 region amplification was performed from RNA transcripts. RT-PCR in the first round (using the HTBI primer set) targeted the TCR CDR3. Via MiXCR, TCRdb re-called the multiplex PCR reads, giving one row per CDR3 protein. There are under 400,000 distinct CDR3 sequences in the sample; around 14% occur only once, and around a quarter lies in the top ten.

This TCR derives from a woman between 18 and 29 years old with Graves' hyperthyroidism that later progressed to Graves' ophthalmopathy. The chain is built from TRBV30 and TRBJ2-1; 10 bases are a match to TRBD2. The sequenced sample was blood. For the CDR3, the DNA is TGTGCCTGGAGCCTAACGGGACTAGCGGAGCAGTTCTTC. Protein product: CAWSLTGLAEQFF.